The 26 T cell receptor beta chains presented below share a single source sample, sequenced in a study of blood T cell repertoires in COVID-19. Here immunoSEQ multiplex PCR was the method, and the copy in TCRdb shows in-frame clones only, minus some. The sample holds 45,000 to 55,000 clones, 84% seen once. The sequenced material came from peripheral blood. The receptors were gathered from a man aged 45 to 65 with acute or convalescent COVID-19.

V gene TRBV5-4 combines with J gene TRBJ2-7, with 7 nucleotides matching TRBD2. CDR1 SGHNT and CDR2 YYREEE come from the germline V gene (reference sequence). J lost 5 bases, V lost 0 bases, and 5 bases had no gene match. This CDR3 spans 14 amino acids. In nucleotides, the CDR3 is TGTGCCAGCAGCTTGGCCGGGGGGACCGACGAGCAGTACTTC. Its translation: CASSLAGGTDEQYF.

The CDR3 sequence: CASSFGTGANYEQYF. As DNA, the CDR3 is TGTGCCAGCAGCTTCGGGACAGGGGCTAACTACGAGCAGTACTTC. The rearrangement uses TRBV7-9 and TRBJ2-7; 10 positions agree with TRBD1. The CDR3 consists of 15 residues. CDR1 and CDR2 (germline): SEHNR, FQNEAQ (reference sequence). V dropped 3 bases and J dropped 3; count of bases not matched to a gene: 5.

The chain links TRBV11-2 to TRBJ2-1; the D gene is possibly TRBD1 (6 bases). This CDR3 region has 17 residues. CDR1 and CDR2 from the germline V gene are SGHAT and FQNNGV. V dropped 4 bases and J dropped 1 base, with 17 bases sitting between them. CDR3 DNA: TGTGCCAGCAGCTACTTCCGGGACACGATTTCCTACAATGAGCAGTTCTTC. It codes for CASSYFRDTISYNEQFF.

The V and J genes are TRBV10-3 and TRBJ2-7; possibly TRBD2 for D (5 bases). Germline assignment: CDR1 ENHRY and CDR2 SYGVKD. V was trimmed by 4 bases and J by 4 bases, leaving 14 bases between them. This CDR3 is built from 14 residues. In DNA form, the CDR3 reads TGTGCCATCAGTGGGGAGACCGCCAAGTACGAGCAGTACTTC. Protein product: CAISGETAKYEQYF.

This clone was detected only once. The rearrangement links TRBV11-2 to TRBJ2-3; D may be TRBD2 (5 bases). The CDR3 is 15 residues long. V was cut by 0 bases and J by 4 bases, with 11 bases left in between. CDR1 SGHAT and CDR2 FQNNGV come from the germline V gene. Written as DNA, the CDR3 is TGTGCCAGCAGCTTAGATAGGGCCGGGGCAGATACGCAGTATTTT. The encoded protein is CASSLDRAGADTQYF. The complete variable domain, with remaining parts taken from reference TRBV11-2 and TRBJ2-3, reads EAGVAQSPRYKIIEKRQSVAFWCNPISGHATLYWYQQILGQGPKLLIQFQNNGVVDDSQLPKDRFSAERLKGVDSTLKIQPAKLEDSAVYLCASSLDRAGADTQYFGPGTRLTVL.

CDR3 DNA: TGTGCCAGCAGTGAAGCCGGGAATGAGCAGTTCTTC. Amino acids: CASSEAGNEQFF. The J gene is TRBJ2-1, the V gene TRBV2, with D unresolved. This CDR3 region has 12 residues. CDR1 and CDR2 from the germline V gene are SNHLY and FYNNEI. V lost 0 bases to trimming and J lost 7 bases, with 4 bases between them. The whole variable domain, filled in from reference TRBV2 and TRBJ2-1, reads EPEVTQTPSHQVTQMGQEVILRCVPISNHLYFYWYRQILGQKVEFLVSFYNNEISEKSEIFDDQFSVERPDGSNFTLKIRSTKLEDSAMYFCASSEAGNEQFFGPGTRLTVL.

The gene calls are TRBV30 and TRBJ2-1; 9 bases align to TRBD1. The germline V gene encodes CDR1 GTSNPN and CDR2 SVGIG (reference sequence). V shed 7 bases, J shed 2 bases, and the junction held 3 bases outside the gene matches. CDR3 length: 13 amino acids. CDR3 nucleotide sequence: TGTGCCTTTCGGACAGGGGCCTACAATGAGCAGTTCTTC. Protein sequence: CAFRTGAYNEQFF.

This clone has only a few counts. The chain has TRBV7-2 and TRBJ2-1; 13 bases agree with TRBD2. The CDR3 sequence is 14 residues long. The germline gives CDR1 SGHTA, CDR2 FQGNSA. The V segment lost 5 bases and the J segment 7 bases; nucleotides outside the gene matches: 2. DNA for the CDR3: TGTGCCAGCAGCCCGGGACTAGCGGGAAATGAGCAGTTCTTC. Translation: CASSPGLAGNEQFF.

V and J are TRBV28 and TRBJ2-1; D might be TRBD1 (5 bases). Germline CDR1 MDHEN, CDR2 SYDVKM. The CDR3 loop spans 15 amino acids. The germline V and J ends were trimmed by 1 base and 0 bases, with 7 bases remaining between them. The CDR3 is CASSLSRDSYNEQFF. The CDR3 DNA is TGTGCCAGCAGTTTATCCAGGGACTCCTACAATGAGCAGTTCTTC. The full variable domain, rest sourced from reference TRBV28 and TRBJ2-1, is DVKVTQSSRYLVKRTGEKVFLECVQDMDHENMFWYRQDPGLGLRLIYFSYDVKMKEKGDIPEGYSVSREKKERFSLILESASTNQTSMYLCASSLSRDSYNEQFFGPGTRLTVL.

V usage is TRBV28 and J usage is TRBJ1-6; no clear D gene. V was cut by 7 bases and J by 9 bases, with 10 bases left in between. CDR3 size: 12 residues. CDR1 and CDR2 (germline): MDHEN, SYDVKM. The CDR3 sequence is CASNLVSSPLHF. The CDR3 DNA follows: TGTGCCAGCAATCTAGTGAGTTCACCCCTCCACTTT.

The rearrangement uses TRBV5-5 and TRBJ1-6; 9 nucleotides match TRBD1. Per germline, CDR1 SGHKS and CDR2 YYEKEE (reference sequence). This CDR3 has 14 residues. Trimming took 4 bases from V and 13 from J; bases not matched to a gene: 9. The CDR3 DNA is TGTGCCAGCAGCCCAAGGGACAGGGATCGCCCCCTCCACTTT. As protein: CASSPRDRDRPLHF.

This clone was observed a few times. The rearrangement joins TRBV5-4 to TRBJ2-7; a possible D gene is TRBD1 (6 bases). The CDR3 extends over 14 amino acids. CDR1 and CDR2 (germline): SGHNT, YYREEE (reference sequence). V was trimmed by 2 bases and J by 0 bases, leaving 9 bases between them. Here the CDR3 DNA reads TGTGCCAGCAGCTTTTACAGGGCCTCCTACGAGCAGTACTTC. As protein: CASSFYRASYEQYF.

This chain connects TRBV15 to TRBJ1-3, with D possibly matching TRBD1 (5 bases). The V end was cut by 2 bases, the J end by 3 bases, with 17 bases between. The CDR3 is 17 amino acids. Germline V gene data show CDR1 as LNHNV and CDR2 as YYDKDF (reference sequence). This CDR3 reads CATSRPRGGTGGNTIYF. DNA of the CDR3: TGTGCCACCAGCAGACCCCGTGGGGGGACCGGTGGAAACACCATATATTTT.

This chain connects TRBV19 to TRBJ1-5, with D perhaps TRBD1 (6 bases). CDR3 length: 18 residues. The germline CDR1 and CDR2 sequences are LNHDA and SQIVND (reference sequence). V was clipped by 5 bases and J by 0 bases, with 20 bases between them. CDR3 protein: CASSLRQELAYSNQPQHF. The DNA of the CDR3 is TGTGCCAGTAGTCTACGACAGGAGCTAGCTTATAGCAATCAGCCCCAGCATTTT. The whole variable domain, remainder taken from reference TRBV19 and TRBJ1-5, is DGGITQSPKYLFRKEGQNVTLSCEQNLNHDAMYWYRQDPGQGLRLIYYSQIVNDFQKGDIAEGYSVSREKKESFPLTVTSAQKNPTAFYLCASSLRQELAYSNQPQHFGDGTRLSIL.

The chain employs TRBV7-2 and TRBJ1-1; D possibly corresponds to TRBD1 (5 bases). With 2 bases removed from V and 1 base from J, the gap between germline ends came to 8 bases. The CDR3 length is 14 residues. The V gene's germline CDR1 is SGHTA and CDR2 FQGNSA. The CDR3 is CASSLRQRNTEAFF. CDR3 nucleotides: TGTGCCAGCAGCTTACGACAGCGGAACACTGAAGCTTTCTTT.

CDR3 region: CASRGQENSPLHF. The DNA for the CDR3 is TGTGCCAGCAGGGGACAGGAAAATTCACCCCTCCACTTT. The V call is TRBV2, the J call TRBJ1-6, with TRBD1 identical over 8 bases. The V segment lost 6 bases and the J segment 7 bases; nucleotides outside the gene matches: 2. Germline CDR1 SNHLY, CDR2 FYNNEI. The CDR3 sequence is 13 residues long. The variable domain in full, completed from reference TRBV2 and TRBJ1-6, reads EPEVTQTPSHQVTQMGQEVILRCVPISNHLYFYWYRQILGQKVEFLVSFYNNEISEKSEIFDDQFSVERPDGSNFTLKIRSTKLEDSAMYFCASRGQENSPLHFGNGTRLTVT.

The chain combines TRBV4-3 with TRBJ1-3; D remains ambiguous. Trimming cost V 4 bases and J 8 bases, with 12 bases left between them. CDR1 LGHNA and CDR2 YSLEER come from the germline V gene. There are 13 residues in the CDR3. The DNA of the CDR3 is TGCGCCAGCAGCCCTAGAGTGGAAGACACCATATATTTT. Translated, it gives CASSPRVEDTIYF.

This chain connects TRBV7-9 to TRBJ2-1; weak D call: TRBD1 (6 bases). The CDR3 spans 14 residues. Germline-derived CDR1 and CDR2 are SEHNR and FQNEAQ (reference sequence). Trimming cost V 3 bases and J 6 bases, with 12 bases left between them. DNA of the CDR3: TGTGCCAGCAGCTTTTATTTGGGGGCCAATGAGCAGTTCTTC. It is translated as CASSFYLGANEQFF.

The J gene is TRBJ2-5, the V gene TRBV5-1; D may be TRBD1 (5 bases). Germline CDR1 is SGHRS and CDR2 is YFSETQ. This CDR3 region has 13 residues. Trimming removed 7 bases at V and 5 bases at J, with 15 bases between. The CDR3, as DNA: TGCGCCAGCCGGATAGGGGTGGGGGAGACCCAGTACTTC. Translation: CASRIGVGETQYF.

Only one count was recorded for this clone. The chain combines TRBV4-3 with TRBJ2-1; 9 bases line up with TRBD1. The CDR3 runs 19 residues. The germline V gene has CDR1 LGHNA and CDR2 YSLEER. Germline trimming cut 0 bases from V and 6 bases from J; bases unmatched to any gene: 15. The CDR3 region is CASSQDYRQGRTGVNEQFF. DNA of the CDR3: TGCGCCAGCAGCCAAGATTATCGTCAGGGAAGGACAGGGGTCAATGAGCAGTTCTTC.

The chain is built from TRBV5-5 and TRBJ1-5; 7 positions match TRBD1. The CDR3 runs 15 residues. Unmatched junction bases numbered 5, after V lost 3 bases and J lost 2 bases. Germline values: CDR1 SGHKS, CDR2 YYEKEE (reference sequence). CDR3 coding DNA: TGTGCCAGCAGCTCTACAGGGGTGGGCAATCAGCCCCAGCATTTT. Its translation is CASSSTGVGNQPQHF. The variable domain in full, with the rest retrieved from reference TRBV5-5 and TRBJ1-5, is DAGVTQSPTHLIKTRGQQVTLRCSPISGHKSVSWYQQVLGQGPQFIFQYYEKEERGRGNFPDRFSARQFPNYSSELNVNALLLGDSALYLCASSSTGVGNQPQHFGDGTRLSIL.

V usage is TRBV30 and J usage is TRBJ2-1; 16 bases align to TRBD2. Germline V CDR1 and CDR2: GTSNPN, SVGIG (reference sequence). With 0 bases clipped from V and 12 bases from J, the junction kept 11 bases outside the gene matches. This CDR3 comprises 17 residues. The DNA of the CDR3 is TGTGCCTGGAGTGTACTCTCCGGGACTAGCGGGGGGGTAGGGCAGTTCTTC. It translates to CAWSVLSGTSGGVGQFF. Full variable domain (outside the CDR3, taken from reference TRBV30 and TRBJ2-1): SQTIHQWPATLVQPVGSPLSLECTVEGTSNPNLYWYRQAAGRGLQLLFYSVGIGQISSEVPQNLSASRPQDRQFILSSKKLLLSDSGFYLCAWSVLSGTSGGVGQFFGPGTRLTVL.

J is TRBJ2-3 and V is TRBV5-6, with 10 bases matching TRBD2. CDR3 length equals 15 residues. Unmatched junction bases numbered 6, after V lost 1 base and J lost 7 bases. The germline V gene has CDR1 SGHDT and CDR2 YYEEEE. CDR3 region: CASSLYLAGAYTQYF. CDR3 DNA sequence: TGTGCCAGCAGCTTGTACCTAGCGGGGGCATATACGCAGTATTTT.

The CDR3 reads CASSITGGLNTGELFF. The CDR3 region has the DNA TGTGCCAGTAGTATAACAGGGGGCCTGAACACCGGGGAGCTGTTTTTT. The genes are TRBV19 and TRBJ2-2, with 9 nucleotides matching TRBD1. V shed 2 bases, J shed 1 base, and the junction held 2 bases outside the gene matches. This CDR3 has 16 residues. CDR1 is LNHDA, CDR2 SQIVND, per germline (reference sequence). Filled out from reference TRBV19 and TRBJ2-2, the complete variable domain reads DGGITQSPKYLFRKEGQNVTLSCEQNLNHDAMYWYRQDPGQGLRLIYYSQIVNDFQKGDIAEGYSVSREKKESFPLTVTSAQKNPTAFYLCASSITGGLNTGELFFGEGSRLTVL.

The chain uses TRBV28 and TRBJ1-5; 8 nucleotides match TRBD1. The CDR3 has 16 residues. CDR1 MDHEN and CDR2 SYDVKM come from the germline V gene. V was pared by 8 bases and J by 6 bases, with 15 bases of the junction left unmatched. CDR3 region: CASLPDVGQEGQPQHF. DNA for the CDR3: TGTGCCAGCCTCCCCGACGTGGGACAGGAGGGTCAGCCCCAGCATTTT.

The chain has TRBV28 and TRBJ2-7; 7 bases align to TRBD1. The germline V gene encodes CDR1 MDHEN and CDR2 SYDVKM. V lost 6 bases to trimming and J lost 5 bases; unmatched junction nucleotides: 13. This CDR3 is 15 amino acids long. The CDR3 protein is CASSITQQGRNEQYF. The DNA for the CDR3 is TGTGCCAGCAGCATAACGCAACAGGGGCGGAACGAGCAGTACTTC.